The clone carrying this T cell receptor beta chain was detected many times. The data were obtained in a study of beta chain features in type 1 diabetes. About the study: Healthy donors and patients showed comparable age, gender and cell yields.

V was trimmed by 1 base and J by 8 bases, leaving 11 bases between them. The CDR3 sequence is 14 residues long. CDR1 is SGHAT, CDR2 FQNNGV, per germline. Expressed TCRB transcripts were sequenced, since all the RNA that had been isolated was reverse transcribed. Method: immunoSEQ multiplex PCR; TCRdb's copy keeps in-frame clones and lacks some. The repertoire consists of roughly 180,000 clones, with 10% to 15% occurring once and the leading ten covering about 0.58%. Sequenced: central memory CD4+ T cells from blood. The chain is built from TRBV11-2 and TRBJ1-4; TRBD1 might be the D (5 bases). This receptor was identified in a woman aged 18-29 years in good health. The CDR3 loop is CASSLGQGTEKLFF. CDR3 DNA: TGTGCCAGCAGCTTAGGGCAGGGAACAGAAAAACTGTTTTTT.